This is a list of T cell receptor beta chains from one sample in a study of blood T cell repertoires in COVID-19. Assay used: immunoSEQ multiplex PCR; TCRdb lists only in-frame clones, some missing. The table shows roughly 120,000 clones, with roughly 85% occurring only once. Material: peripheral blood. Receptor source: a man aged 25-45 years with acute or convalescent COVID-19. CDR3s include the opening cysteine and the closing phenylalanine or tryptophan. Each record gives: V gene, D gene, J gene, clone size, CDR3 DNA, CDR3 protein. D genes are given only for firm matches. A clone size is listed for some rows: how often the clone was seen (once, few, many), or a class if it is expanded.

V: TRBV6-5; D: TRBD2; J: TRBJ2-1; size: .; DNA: TGTGCCAGCAGGAATGCGGGGGGGCGGGTTGAGCAGTTCTTC; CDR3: CASRNAGGRVEQFF
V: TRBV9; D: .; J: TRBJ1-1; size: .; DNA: TGTGCCAGCAGCGGATGGGACTCGCAGGCTTTCTTT; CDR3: CASSGWDSQAFF
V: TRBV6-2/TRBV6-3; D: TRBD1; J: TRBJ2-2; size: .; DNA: TGTGCCAGCAGTTACGGACAGGCCTCGAACACCGGGGAGCTGTTTTTT; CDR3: CASSYGQASNTGELFF
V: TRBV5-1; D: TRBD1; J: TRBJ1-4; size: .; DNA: TGCGCCAGCAGCATAGGGACAGTGGACGAAAAACTGTTTTTT; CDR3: CASSIGTVDEKLFF
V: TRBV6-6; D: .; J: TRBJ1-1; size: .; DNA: TGTGCCAGCAGCCTCGGGGACATCGAAATGAACACTGAAGCTTTCTTT; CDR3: CASSLGDIEMNTEAFF
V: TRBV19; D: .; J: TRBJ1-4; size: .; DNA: TGTGCCACCTCCGAATCCCGGGGGGCGAATAAACTGTTTTTT; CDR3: CATSESRGANKLFF
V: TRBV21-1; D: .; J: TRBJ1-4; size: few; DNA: TGTGCCAGCAGCAAGGACAGGGGGGCTAGACCAAACGTACCAACTAATGAAAAACTGTTTTTT; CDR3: CASSKDRGARPNVPTNEKLFF
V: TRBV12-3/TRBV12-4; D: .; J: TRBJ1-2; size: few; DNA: TGTGCCAGCAGTATAAACTATGGCTACACCTTC; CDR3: CASSINYGYTF
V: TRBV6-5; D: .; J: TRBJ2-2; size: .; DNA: TGTGCCAGCAGAAGGGAGGCCGGGGAGCTGTTTTTT; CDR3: CASRREAGELFF
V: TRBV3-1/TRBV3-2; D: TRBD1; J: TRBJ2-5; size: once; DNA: TGTGCCAGCAGCCAAGGGACAGGGGGCTTCCAAGAGACCCAGTACTTC; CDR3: CASSQGTGGFQETQYF
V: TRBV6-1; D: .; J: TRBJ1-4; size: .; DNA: TGTGCCAGCAGTGAAGGGGGACACCTGTTTTTT; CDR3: CASSEGGHLFF
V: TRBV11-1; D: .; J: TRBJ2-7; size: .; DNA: TGTGCCAGCAGCCCCCCGCCTCGTACAGGGCGTTACGAGCAGTACTTC; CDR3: CASSPPPRTGRYEQYF
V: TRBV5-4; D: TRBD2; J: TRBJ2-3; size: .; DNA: TGTGCCAGTACTAGCGGGGGAAGCACAGATACGCAGTATTTT; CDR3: CASTSGGSTDTQYF
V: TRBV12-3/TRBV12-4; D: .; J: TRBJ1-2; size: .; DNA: TGTGCCAGCAGTCCGACACAAAACTATGGCTACACCTTC; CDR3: CASSPTQNYGYTF
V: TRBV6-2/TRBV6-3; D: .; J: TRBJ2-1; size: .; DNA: TGTGCCAGCAGTTACTCTGGAGACTACAATGAGCAGTTCTTC; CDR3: CASSYSGDYNEQFF
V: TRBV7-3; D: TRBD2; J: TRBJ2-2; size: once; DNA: TGTGCCAGCAGCCTGGGGGTAGCGGGGACCGGAGAGCTGTTTTTT; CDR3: CASSLGVAGTGELFF
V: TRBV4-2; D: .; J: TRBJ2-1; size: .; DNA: TGTGCCAGCAGCCAAGACGCCTACAATGAGCAGTTCTTC; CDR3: CASSQDAYNEQFF
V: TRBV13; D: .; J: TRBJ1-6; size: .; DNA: TGTGCCAGCAGCCTGAGGGGGTTGGACTCACCCCTCCACTTT; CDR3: CASSLRGLDSPLHF
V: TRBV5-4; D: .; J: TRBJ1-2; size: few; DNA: TGTGCCAGCAGCTTGGGATGGGGCAGGAACTATGGCTACACCTTC; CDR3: CASSLGWGRNYGYTF
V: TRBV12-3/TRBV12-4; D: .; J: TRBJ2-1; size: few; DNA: TGTGCCAGCAGTCCGGGCTACAATGAGCAGTTCTTC; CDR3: CASSPGYNEQFF
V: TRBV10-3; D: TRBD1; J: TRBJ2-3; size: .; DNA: TGTGCCATCAGTGAGGCGAGGGACAGTACAGATACGCAGTATTTT; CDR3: CAISEARDSTDTQYF
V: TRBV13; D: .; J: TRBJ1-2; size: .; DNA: TGTGCCAGCAGCTTAGAACACAGGGACGGCTACACCTTC; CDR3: CASSLEHRDGYTF
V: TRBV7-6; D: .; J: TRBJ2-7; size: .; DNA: TGTGCCAGCAGCTTCGGGACTCACTCCTACGAGCAGTACTTC; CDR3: CASSFGTHSYEQYF
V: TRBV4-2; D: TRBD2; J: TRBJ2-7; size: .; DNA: TGTGCCAGTAGCTACCTAGACGGGACTAGCGTCACCTACGAGCAGTACTTC; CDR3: CASSYLDGTSVTYEQYF
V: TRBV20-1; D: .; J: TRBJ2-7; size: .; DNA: TGCAGTGCTGCGCTAGACTCCGAGCAGTACTTC; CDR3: CSAALDSEQYF
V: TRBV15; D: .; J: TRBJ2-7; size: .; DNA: TGTGCCACCAGCAGAGGGAAGGGGGAAGCTCTCGAGCAGTACTTC; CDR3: CATSRGKGEALEQYF
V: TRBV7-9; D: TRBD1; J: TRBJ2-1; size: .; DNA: TGTGCCAGCAGCTTAGCCGACAGGGCTCTACCCCATGAGCAGTTCTTC; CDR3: CASSLADRALPHEQFF
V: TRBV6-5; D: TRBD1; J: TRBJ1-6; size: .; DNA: TGTGCCAGCAACCCACAGGGGCCGGAATCACCCCTCCACTTT; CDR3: CASNPQGPESPLHF
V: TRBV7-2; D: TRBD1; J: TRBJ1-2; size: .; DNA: TGTGCCAGCACCTTTCTAACAGGGGGAATCTATGGCTACACCTTC; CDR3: CASTFLTGGIYGYTF
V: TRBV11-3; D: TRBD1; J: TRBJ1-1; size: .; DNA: TGTGCCAGCATGCGGACAGGGGGCACTGAAGCTTTCTTT; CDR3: CASMRTGGTEAFF
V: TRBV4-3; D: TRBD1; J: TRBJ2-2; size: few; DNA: TGCGCCAGCAGCGAAGACAGGGGGAACACCGGGGAGCTGTTTTTT; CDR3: CASSEDRGNTGELFF
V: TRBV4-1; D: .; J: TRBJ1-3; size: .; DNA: TGCGCCAGCAGCCTGGACTATGGAAACACCATATATTTT; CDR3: CASSLDYGNTIYF
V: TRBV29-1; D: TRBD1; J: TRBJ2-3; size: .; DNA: TGCAGTGTGGGGACAGGGATGAGCACAGATACGCAGTATTTT; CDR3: CSVGTGMSTDTQYF
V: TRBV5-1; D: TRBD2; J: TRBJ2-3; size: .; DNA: TGCGCCAGCAGCTTGATGGCTAGCGGCTACGCGGATACGCAGTATTTT; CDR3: CASSLMASGYADTQYF
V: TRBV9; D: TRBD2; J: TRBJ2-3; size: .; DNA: TGTGCCAGCAGCATTGGGACTAGCGGGGGGGCAGATACGCAGTATTTT; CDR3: CASSIGTSGGADTQYF
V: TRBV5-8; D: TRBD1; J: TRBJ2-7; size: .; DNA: TGTGCCAGCAGCCTGGACAGGGGATCCGAAGAGCAGTACTTC; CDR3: CASSLDRGSEEQYF
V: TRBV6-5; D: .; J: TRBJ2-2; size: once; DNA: TGTGCCAGCAGACCACTAGGACCGAACACCGGGGAGCTGTTTTTT; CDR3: CASRPLGPNTGELFF
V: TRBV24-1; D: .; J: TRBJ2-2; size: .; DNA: TGTGCCACCAGCCCGGGGTTGCTGGGAGGCGGGGAGCTGTTTTTT; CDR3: CATSPGLLGGGELFF
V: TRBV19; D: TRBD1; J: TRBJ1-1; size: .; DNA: TGTGCCAGCCTCGGGACAGAGACTGTGAACACTGAAGCTTTCTTT; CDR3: CASLGTETVNTEAFF
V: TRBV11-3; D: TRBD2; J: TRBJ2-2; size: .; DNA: TGTGCCAGCAGCCCTAGCGGGGTTGTAGGCGGGGAGCTGTTTTTT; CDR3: CASSPSGVVGGELFF
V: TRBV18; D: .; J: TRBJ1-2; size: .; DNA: TGTGCCAGCTCATCACCGGCGGGGGGTGGTAGCTATGGCTACACCTTC; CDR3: CASSSPAGGGSYGYTF
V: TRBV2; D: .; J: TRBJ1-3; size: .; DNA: TGTGCCAGCAGTGGGGGGCAGCCTGGAAACACCATATATTTT; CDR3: CASSGGQPGNTIYF
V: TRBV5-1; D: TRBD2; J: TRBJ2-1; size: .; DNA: TGCGCCAGCAGCTTGAAACTCGCGGGAGTGGGCTCCTACAATGAGCAGTTCTTC; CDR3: CASSLKLAGVGSYNEQFF
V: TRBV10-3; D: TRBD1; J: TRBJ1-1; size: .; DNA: TGTGCCAGCCGGGACAGCTCCCACTGGGGGTACACTGAAGCTTTCTTT; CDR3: CASRDSSHWGYTEAFF
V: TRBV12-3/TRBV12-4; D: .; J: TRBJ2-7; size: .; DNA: TGTGCCAGCAGCGAATCAATCGCGGGGGAGCAGTACTTC; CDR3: CASSESIAGEQYF
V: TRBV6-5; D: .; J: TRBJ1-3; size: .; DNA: TGTGCCAGCAGATTGGGACATTTCTCTGGAAACACCATATATTTT; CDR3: CASRLGHFSGNTIYF